One T cell receptor (beta chain) is described in this entry. The data derive from a study of blood T cell repertoires in COVID-19. On the study more broadly: Both acute and convalescent COVID-19 samples were obtained from the United States, Italy and Spain. T cells, B-cell-depleted T cells, or PBMCs supplied cDNA or gDNA.

Authors' analysis steps: Amplifying reference gene primers gave estimates of nucleated cell counts. Measured with immunoSEQ multiplex PCR; TCRdb has only the in-frame clones, and not every one. The V and J calls and clone size are taken from that table; D and trimming were inferred from the DNA. This table has about 480,000 clones, roughly 90% appearing once. V lost 2 bases and J lost 0, with 9 bases in between. The CDR3 runs 15 residues. The V gene's germline CDR1 is SGDLS and CDR2 YYNGEE. V and J are TRBV9 and TRBJ2-4; the D is unclear. This TCR was sampled from a woman between 35 and 50 years old who had recovered from COVID-19. The sequenced material came from PBMCs or T cells enriched from blood (not recorded which). In DNA form, the CDR3 reads TGTGCCAGCAGCGTGAACTCAATAGCCAAAAACATTCAGTACTTC. It codes for CASSVNSIAKNIQYF. Based on the CDR3 plus reference TRBV9 and TRBJ2-4, the full variable domain is DSGVTQTPKHLITATGQRVTLRCSPRSGDLSVYWYQQSLDQGLQFLIQYYNGEERAKGNILERFSAQQFPDLHSELNLSSLELGDSALYFCASSVNSIAKNIQYFGAGTRLSVL.